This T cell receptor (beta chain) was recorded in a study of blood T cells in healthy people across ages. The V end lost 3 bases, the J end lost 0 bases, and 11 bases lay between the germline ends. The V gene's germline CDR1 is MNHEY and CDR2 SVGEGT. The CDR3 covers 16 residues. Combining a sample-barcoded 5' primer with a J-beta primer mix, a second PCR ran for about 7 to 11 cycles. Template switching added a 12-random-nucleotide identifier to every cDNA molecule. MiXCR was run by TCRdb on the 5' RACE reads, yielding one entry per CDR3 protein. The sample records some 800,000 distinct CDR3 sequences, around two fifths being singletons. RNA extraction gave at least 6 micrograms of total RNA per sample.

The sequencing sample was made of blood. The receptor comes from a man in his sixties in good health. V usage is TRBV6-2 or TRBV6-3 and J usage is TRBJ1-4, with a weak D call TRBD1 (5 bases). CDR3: CASSYRQTATNEKLFF. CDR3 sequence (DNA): TGTGCCAGCAGTTATCGACAGACTGCAACTAATGAAAAACTGTTTTTT.